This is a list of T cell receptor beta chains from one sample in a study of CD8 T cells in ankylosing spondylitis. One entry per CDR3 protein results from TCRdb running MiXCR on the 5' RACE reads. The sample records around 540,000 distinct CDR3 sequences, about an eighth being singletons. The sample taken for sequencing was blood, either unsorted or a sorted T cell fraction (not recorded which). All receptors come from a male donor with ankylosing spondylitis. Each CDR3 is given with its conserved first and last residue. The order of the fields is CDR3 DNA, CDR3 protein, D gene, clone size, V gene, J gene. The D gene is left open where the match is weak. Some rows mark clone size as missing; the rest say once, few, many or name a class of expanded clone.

TGTGCCACCTATGGGGGAGAGTACAATGAGCAGTTCTTC	CATYGGEYNEQFF	-	-	TRBV10-3	TRBJ2-1
TGTGCCAGCAGCCTCATGAACACTGAAGCTTTCTTT	CASSLMNTEAFF	-	many	TRBV3-1	TRBJ1-1
TGCGCCAGCAGCTACGGACAGAACCAAGAGACCCAGTACTTC	CASSYGQNQETQYF	-	few	TRBV5-1	TRBJ2-5
TGCAGTGCTAGAGATCCCGGACAGGGGTACCCTGGGGCCAACGTCCTGACTTTC	CSARDPGQGYPGANVLTF	TRBD1	few	TRBV20-1	TRBJ2-6
TGTGCCAGCAGCTTAAGGGAGTTCACCGGGGAGCTGTTTTTT	CASSLREFTGELFF	-	few	TRBV7-8	TRBJ2-2
TGTGCCAGCACGTTTGTCTCGGAGAACACTGAAGCTTTCTTT	CASTFVSENTEAFF	-	few	TRBV2	TRBJ1-1
TGCGCCAGCAGCCAAGTGACAGCCAACTATGGCTACACCTTC	CASSQVTANYGYTF	-	few	TRBV4-1	TRBJ1-2
TGTGCCAGCAGGAGAGGACTAGCGGGAGGTTCAACCTACGAGCAGTACTTC	CASRRGLAGGSTYEQYF	TRBD2	few	TRBV6-1	TRBJ2-7
TGTGCCAGCAGCCCGAACGCGGGTCATGAGCAGTTCTTC	CASSPNAGHEQFF	-	few	TRBV11-2	TRBJ2-1
TGCAGTGCTAGGGTTACTAGCGGGGATCAAGAGACCCAGTACTTC	CSARVTSGDQETQYF	TRBD2	few	TRBV20-1	TRBJ2-5
TGTGCCAGCAGCTTAGTATCTTTTCCCGGGGAGCTGTTTTTT	CASSLVSFPGELFF	-	-	TRBV11-2	TRBJ2-2
TGTGCCACCACACAGGGAAGCAATCAGCCCCAGCATTTT	CATTQGSNQPQHF	-	-	TRBV6-1	TRBJ1-5
TGCAGTGCTAGGGTTAGCACCACTGAAGCTTTCTTT	CSARVSTTEAFF	-	-	TRBV20-1	TRBJ1-1
TGTGCCACCAGCAGAGTGAGGGAGACCCAGTACTTC	CATSRVRETQYF	-	-	TRBV15	TRBJ2-5
TGTGCCAGCAAACTGGGGCGGGACACAGATACGCAGTATTTT	CASKLGRDTDTQYF	-	-	TRBV4-2	TRBJ2-3
TGCGCCAGCAGCCAAGATATAGGCGGAGATGAAAAACTGTTTTTT	CASSQDIGGDEKLFF	-	many	TRBV4-1	TRBJ1-4
TGTGCCAGCAGTTTAGCGCGACAGGATAGTACTGAAGCTTTCTTT	CASSLARQDSTEAFF	-	many	TRBV12-3/TRBV12-4	TRBJ1-1
TGCAGCGTCTTCTTGGCAGAACCTCAGCCCCAGCATTTT	CSVFLAEPQPQHF	-	-	TRBV29-1	TRBJ1-5
TGCAGCGTCCCCATCGGGGGGCAGTTCTTC	CSVPIGGQFF	-	few	TRBV29-1	TRBJ2-1
TGCAGCGTTGCGATTTACTCTGGGGCCAACGTCCTGACTTTC	CSVAIYSGANVLTF	-	few	TRBV29-1	TRBJ2-6
TGTGCCAGCAGTCCCACTAGAAGCTCCTACAATGAGCAGTTCTTC	CASSPTRSSYNEQFF	-	many	TRBV11-3	TRBJ2-1
TGTGCCAGCAGCTTATCGGCGGGAGGGGGCGCAGATACGCAGTATTTT	CASSLSAGGGADTQYF	TRBD2	few	TRBV13	TRBJ2-3
TGTGCCACCAGTGACTTGGGACAGGGGGCGGATATCGGGGAGCTGTTTTTT	CATSDLGQGADIGELFF	TRBD1	few	TRBV24-1	TRBJ2-2